This TCR beta chain emerged from a study of cytomegalovirus exposure and HLA in healthy donors. Study in general: The 90 to 150 validation repertoires matched the 666 first-cohort repertoires in platform, a later analysis reported.

This CDR3 has 15 amino acids. CDR1 and CDR2 from the germline V gene are SGHRS and YFSETQ. J gave up 6 bases and V 0 bases, and 9 bases lay outside the gene matches. Assay: immunoSEQ multiplex PCR; the TCRdb copy retains only in-frame clones and omits some. The table has under 200,000 clones, roughly 90% seen once. Study outcomes and limitations: Subsequent analysis revealed that first-cohort TCR clusters tended to co-occur in the 100 to 150 validation repertoires.

This clone was seen a single time. No antigen is known for it. Source material: PBMCs. This clonotype was obtained from a young man in good health and CMV-seropositive. J is TRBJ2-7 and V is TRBV5-1; TRBD1 matches at 7 bases. The CDR3 nucleotides read TGCGCCAGCAGCTTGGAGGCAGGGGGATTGCGCGAGCAGTACTTC. It yields the protein CASSLEAGGLREQYF.